Below, one TCR beta chain is given with its context. The table lists this clone with a count of one. This receptor's antigen is unknown. Per-base qualities were not stored, and no clone one base away is much larger. These data come from a study of T cell responses to AZD1222 COVID-19 vaccine (dated by TCRdb to the early 2020s). Regarding the complete study: AZD1222 recipients whose second dose came at about 4 weeks and those whose second dose came at about 12 weeks were combined into one group, since spike-specific TCR depth and breadth did not differ between the two schedules. Trial participants were enrolled by age into 18-55, 56-69 and 70-plus year subgroups, with around 140, 26 and 57 TCR-sequenced participants respectively. TCR sequencing covered some 250 trial participants: 200 to 220 given two doses of AZD1222 and 26 given two doses of MenACWY control vaccine. Overall results and qualifications from the work: Vaccine-associated CD4 TCRs spanned the whole spike protein, with dominant responses in regions 160-218 and 743-854. Only five to seven AZD1222 recipients were SARS-CoV-2 seropositive at baseline, limiting conclusions about previously exposed vaccinees. Participants were mostly white British and included more females than males, and it was suggested by the authors that clonal diversity may have been underestimated. Epitopes outside the regions mutated in the B.1.351 and B.1.1.7 variants were reportedly recognized by nearly half of the unique spike-specific TCRs. A significant rise in spike-specific TCR breadth and depth was observed after two AZD1222 doses relative to day 0 and relative to MenACWY recipients. The 56-69-year group was small, and its depth increase did not reach significance, likely because of low power. Because no samples from the day 14 peak response were available, repertoires could be characterized only after the peak T cell response.

The CDR3 regions of human TCRbeta chains were analyzed by immunosequencing. In the paper's pipeline: TCRs in the repertoires were compared against a reference library of SARS-CoV-2-specific TCRs that had been generated with the MIRA antigen-specificity platform. Breadth was defined as the fraction of unique TCRs that were SARS-CoV-2-associated. Depth was defined as the fraction of total T cells that were SARS-CoV-2-associated. Using the MIRA data, each spike-specific TCR was mapped to the spike region that the TCR reacts to and placed in a CD4 or CD8 class. Log10-transformed breadth and depth values were compared by one-way ANOVA with Sidak's multiple comparisons tests. TCRdb stores this immuneACCESS table with in-frame sequences only. Part of the clones is absent; in the studies checked, under half of the shortfall reflects unresolved V genes, and no reason is known for the rest. Clone size and the V and J calls come from that table; the DNA yielded D and trimming. The table for this sample lists roughly 120,000 clones; around 92% of them were counted only once. 4.2% of the sample belongs to the ten largest clones.

The meaning of the sample's time point label: baseline before first vaccination. Samples from vaccinated people were obtained from the UK trials COV001 and COV002, which included a single-blind randomized controlled phase 2/3 trial of AZD1222 (ChAdOx1 nCoV-19) in healthy adults. For TCRbeta chain sequencing, PBMC samples from trial participants were taken at day 0 and at day 28 after the second dose. CDR1 and CDR2 are drawn from the germline V gene: SGHDN, FVKESK. Inclusive of the bounding cysteine and phenylalanine, the CDR3 is 13 residues long. Left in the record is the CDR3 DNA by itself, 39 bases read in frame from the first base. The V and J ends are trimmed by 1 base and 7 bases, leaving 10 bases between them.

The chain uses TRBV14 and TRBJ2-5; the D gene is tentatively TRBD1 or TRBD2, each matching 5 bases. The material sequenced was peripheral blood, taken on day 0 of AZD1222 vaccination. This receptor was obtained from an adult in good health. The CDR3 protein: CASSQVRGATQYF. The nucleotides are TGTGCCAGCAGCCAAGTCAGAGGGGCGACCCAGTACTTC.